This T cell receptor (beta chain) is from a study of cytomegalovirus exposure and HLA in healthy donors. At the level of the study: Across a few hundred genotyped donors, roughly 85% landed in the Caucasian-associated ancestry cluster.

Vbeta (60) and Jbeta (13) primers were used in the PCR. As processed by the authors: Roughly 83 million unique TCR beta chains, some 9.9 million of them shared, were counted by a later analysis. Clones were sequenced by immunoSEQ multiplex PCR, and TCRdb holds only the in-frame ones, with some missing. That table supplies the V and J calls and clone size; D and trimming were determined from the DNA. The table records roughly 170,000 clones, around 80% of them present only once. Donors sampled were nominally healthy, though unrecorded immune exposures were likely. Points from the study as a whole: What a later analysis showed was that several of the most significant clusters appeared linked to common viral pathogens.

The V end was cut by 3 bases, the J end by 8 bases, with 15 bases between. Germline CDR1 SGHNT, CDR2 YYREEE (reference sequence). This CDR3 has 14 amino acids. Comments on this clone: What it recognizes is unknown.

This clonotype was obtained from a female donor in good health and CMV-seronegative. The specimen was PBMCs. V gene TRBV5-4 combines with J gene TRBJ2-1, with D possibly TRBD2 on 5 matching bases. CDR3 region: CASSWAGLGDEQFF. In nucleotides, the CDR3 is TGTGCCAGCAGCTGGGCGGGTCTCGGGGATGAGCAGTTCTTC. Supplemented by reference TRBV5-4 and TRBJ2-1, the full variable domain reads ETGVTQSPTHLIKTRGQQVTLRCSSQSGHNTVSWYQQALGQGPQFIFQYYREEENGRGNFPPRFSGLQFPNYSSELNVNALELDDSALYLCASSWAGLGDEQFFGPGTRLTVL.